The text below deals with one TCR beta chain. These data belong to a study of shared clonotypes between healthy human individuals. Profiled with immunoSEQ multiplex PCR; TCRdb holds only in-frame clones, not every one. Here the sample spans fewer than 1.4 million clones, around 78% being singletons. A CD45RA-negative memory subset and a CD45RA+ naive subset were separated from the CD4+ cells. Germline CDR1 MGHRA, CDR2 YSYEKL. Trimming pared 4 bases from V and 2 bases from J, leaving 9 bases between. There are 13 residues in the CDR3. The V call is TRBV4-1, the J call TRBJ2-7, with D maybe TRBD1 (6 bases). The sequenced material came from memory CD4+ T cells from PBMCs. The subset was: CD45RA-negative fraction. The sequence derives from a man aged 18 to 35 in good health. Some clones in this sample may be carry-over from other donors' samples. CDR3 DNA sequence: TGCGCCAGCAGCCTGGACAGAGCCTACGAGCAGTACTTC. Translation gives CASSLDRAYEQYF.